Described below is a single TCR beta chain sequence and its context. Germline V gene data show CDR1 as MGHRA and CDR2 as YSYEKL. The CDR3 consists of 15 residues. V lost 1 base to trimming and J lost 0 bases, with 10 bases between them. This sample is part of a study of blood T cell repertoires in COVID-19. Study background: T cells, B-cell-depleted T cells, or PBMCs provided the cDNA or gDNA that served as material.

Membership in each cohort depended on participant-reported clinical history. Authors' data handling: Counts of nucleated cells, estimated from reference gene primer amplification, were obtained. Measured with immunoSEQ multiplex PCR; TCRdb has only the in-frame clones, and not every one. That table is the source of V, J and clone size, and D and trimming were worked out from the DNA. The table has approximately 450,000 clones, over 75% seen once. The sequenced sample was PBMCs or T cells enriched from blood (not recorded which). This TCR came from a man aged 25 to 40 who had recovered from COVID-19. The chain is built from TRBV4-1 and TRBJ2-7, with TRBD1 as a possible D gene (5 bases). CDR3 nucleotide sequence: TGCGCCAGCAGCCAAGTACCAGGGTCCTCCTACGAGCAGTACTTC. As protein: CASSQVPGSSYEQYF.